This is a list of T cell receptor beta chains from one sample in a study of T cell repertoires in cytomegalovirus infection. Their target antigens are unknown. TCRdb re-called the reads with MiXCR, one entry per CDR3 protein. The sample contains over 100,000 distinct CDR3 sequences, around 10% of which appear only once. The sequenced material came from PBMCs, sequenced either directly or after in vitro stimulation (not recorded which). Receptors were obtained from a human donor in good health (CMV status not recorded). Some clones in this sample may be carry-over from other donors' samples. Each CDR3 is given without its conserved first and last residue. The order of the fields is CDR3 length, J gene, D gene, V gene, CDR3 protein. A D gene is named only where the DNA matches it firmly.

CDR3 length: 14
J gene: TRBJ2-2
D gene: TRBD2
V gene: TRBV5-1
CDR3 protein: ASSPTLAGVPGELF

CDR3 length: 13
J gene: TRBJ1-1
D gene: -
V gene: TRBV7-2
CDR3 protein: ASSLALDRNTEAF

CDR3 length: 17
J gene: TRBJ2-1
D gene: TRBD2
V gene: TRBV28
CDR3 protein: ASSRPSGTRKLVRHEQF

CDR3 length: 12
J gene: TRBJ1-5
D gene: -
V gene: TRBV20-1
CDR3 protein: SARDRGDNQPQH

CDR3 length: 10
J gene: TRBJ2-6
D gene: -
V gene: TRBV30
CDR3 protein: AWTPGANVLT

CDR3 length: 12
J gene: TRBJ1-1
D gene: -
V gene: TRBV28
CDR3 protein: ASSLLTRGTEAF

CDR3 length: 14
J gene: TRBJ1-3
D gene: TRBD1
V gene: TRBV7-2
CDR3 protein: ASSLSRQGIGNTIY

CDR3 length: 14
J gene: TRBJ2-3
D gene: TRBD2
V gene: TRBV15
CDR3 protein: ATSRDRLAVTDTQY

CDR3 length: 16
J gene: TRBJ2-1
D gene: TRBD2
V gene: TRBV11-3
CDR3 protein: ASSLDQGGTSGPNEQF

CDR3 length: 10
J gene: TRBJ2-1
D gene: -
V gene: TRBV9
CDR3 protein: TSSVGVDEQF

CDR3 length: 12
J gene: TRBJ2-1
D gene: TRBD2
V gene: TRBV6-2/TRBV6-3
CDR3 protein: ASLKASGNNEQF

CDR3 length: 14
J gene: TRBJ2-5
D gene: TRBD2
V gene: TRBV6-2/TRBV6-3
CDR3 protein: ASRIAGGDWRETQY

CDR3 length: 8
J gene: TRBJ2-7
D gene: -
V gene: TRBV2
CDR3 protein: ASRSYEQY

CDR3 length: 11
J gene: TRBJ1-1
D gene: TRBD1
V gene: TRBV5-4
CDR3 protein: ASKGQEGTEAF

CDR3 length: 11
J gene: TRBJ2-2
D gene: -
V gene: TRBV19
CDR3 protein: ASSPKPNGELF

CDR3 length: 13
J gene: TRBJ2-7
D gene: -
V gene: TRBV2
CDR3 protein: ASSENLLSLYEQY

CDR3 length: 14
J gene: TRBJ2-3
D gene: -
V gene: TRBV11-2
CDR3 protein: ASSDLGSFSTDTQY

CDR3 length: 14
J gene: TRBJ2-2
D gene: TRBD2
V gene: TRBV4-3
CDR3 protein: ASSQGEGLGTGELF

CDR3 length: 12
J gene: TRBJ1-2
D gene: TRBD1
V gene: TRBV9
CDR3 protein: ASSPMQGVYGYT

CDR3 length: 13
J gene: TRBJ1-4
D gene: TRBD1
V gene: TRBV4-3
CDR3 protein: ASSQEAGGRQKLF

CDR3 length: 15
J gene: TRBJ2-2
D gene: -
V gene: TRBV4-1
CDR3 protein: ASSQGRAVSNTGELF

CDR3 length: 14
J gene: TRBJ2-3
D gene: -
V gene: TRBV5-1
CDR3 protein: ASSLDGGTVTDTQY

CDR3 length: 11
J gene: TRBJ2-3
D gene: -
V gene: TRBV14
CDR3 protein: ASSHGDGLPQY

CDR3 length: 13
J gene: TRBJ2-7
D gene: -
V gene: TRBV6-6
CDR3 protein: ASSYSRRDTYEQY

CDR3 length: 14
J gene: TRBJ2-5
D gene: TRBD1
V gene: TRBV5-1
CDR3 protein: ASSRQGAQIWETQY

CDR3 length: 14
J gene: TRBJ1-6
D gene: TRBD1
V gene: TRBV6-5
CDR3 protein: ASTTIRGTGYSPLH

CDR3 length: 11
J gene: TRBJ1-2
D gene: TRBD1
V gene: TRBV6-6
CDR3 protein: ASSYGQGGGYT

CDR3 length: 9
J gene: TRBJ1-2
D gene: -
V gene: TRBV28
CDR3 protein: ASQGNYGYT

CDR3 length: 12
J gene: TRBJ1-6
D gene: -
V gene: TRBV7-9
CDR3 protein: ASSLLGVRSPLH

CDR3 length: 13
J gene: TRBJ1-1
D gene: TRBD1
V gene: TRBV5-1
CDR3 protein: ASSWKGTGDTEAF

CDR3 length: 9
J gene: TRBJ2-5
D gene: -
V gene: TRBV20-1
CDR3 protein: SAPHRETQY

CDR3 length: 12
J gene: TRBJ1-5
D gene: TRBD1
V gene: TRBV30
CDR3 protein: AWTGGASNQPQH

CDR3 length: 12
J gene: TRBJ2-7
D gene: TRBD2
V gene: TRBV12-3/TRBV12-4
CDR3 protein: ASRGLAGVGEQY

CDR3 length: 12
J gene: TRBJ1-1
D gene: -
V gene: TRBV19
CDR3 protein: ASSQQQGRTEAF

CDR3 length: 15
J gene: TRBJ1-4
D gene: -
V gene: TRBV7-6
CDR3 protein: ASSRWPPGATNEKLF

CDR3 length: 13
J gene: TRBJ2-1
D gene: TRBD2
V gene: TRBV11-2
CDR3 protein: ASSLEAGVYNEQF